These 27 T cell receptor beta chains came from one sample sequenced in a study of blood T cell repertoires in COVID-19. Some clones are missing from TCRdb's copy, which holds only in-frame ones; the method was immunoSEQ multiplex PCR. In the table there are around 81,000 clones, just under 85% of which are singletons. The specimen was peripheral blood. The source of these receptors is a man in his forties or fifties with acute or convalescent COVID-19.

The chain carries TRBV4-1 and TRBJ2-2; TRBD2 is a possible D gene (6 bases). Trimming removed 1 base from V and 5 bases from J, with 14 bases in between. Germline-derived CDR1 and CDR2 are MGHRA and YSYEKL. The CDR3 covers 16 residues. The CDR3 reads CASSQGVGGGTGELFF. The CDR3 DNA is TGCGCCAGCAGCCAAGGGGTGGGGGGTGGTACCGGGGAGCTGTTTTTT.

CDR3 coding DNA: TGCAGTGCTAGTGCGGGGGGTCGAGATACGCAGTATTTT. It specifies CSASAGGRDTQYF. The V call is TRBV20-1, the J call TRBJ2-3; 8 nucleotides agree with TRBD2. This CDR3 is 13 amino acids long. The V gene's germline CDR1 is DFQATT and CDR2 SNEGSKA (reference sequence). Losses at the gene ends were 3 bases for V and 5 bases for J; bases not matched to a gene: 4.

The chain recombines TRBV6-5 with TRBJ1-2; 9 bases align to TRBD1. The CDR3 is 14 amino acids. With V trimmed by 7 bases and J by 4 bases, 7 bases remained unmatched. CDR1 and CDR2 (germline): MNHEY, SVGAGI. This CDR3 is CASTKTGGPYGYTF. In DNA form, the CDR3 reads TGTGCCAGCACGAAGACAGGGGGACCCTATGGCTACACCTTC.

The J gene is TRBJ2-1, the V gene TRBV7-6; 10 bases agree with TRBD1. The CDR3 has 16 residues. The trim removed 5 bases at V and 0 bases at J, leaving 4 bases unmatched. In germline, CDR1 is SGHVS, CDR2 FNYEAQ. The CDR3, as DNA: TGTGCCAGCAGCGAGGGACAGGGGAGCTCCTACAATGAGCAGTTCTTC. Amino acid sequence: CASSEGQGSSYNEQFF.

The chain joins TRBV23-1 to TRBJ2-2; D is possibly TRBD1 (6 bases). TRBV23-1 is an ORF for which the function is uncertain. Trimming pared 7 bases from V and 2 bases from J, leaving 17 bases between. The CDR3 is 16 amino acids. The CDR3 loop is CASNTPGQRNTGELFF. The CDR3 DNA follows: TGCGCCAGCAATACACCGGGACAAAGAAACACCGGGGAGCTGTTTTTT.

This chain uses TRBV7-2 with TRBJ2-7; the match to TRBD2 covers 7 bases. The CDR3 totals 15 residues. Germline CDR1 is SGHTA and CDR2 is FQGNSA. V lost 4 bases, J lost 3 bases, and 9 bases stayed unmatched. CDR3 loop: CASSSAGGWSYEQYF. CDR3 coding DNA: TGTGCCAGCAGCTCGGCCGGGGGGTGGAGCTACGAGCAGTACTTC.

The gene calls are TRBV18 and TRBJ1-4; tentative D call: TRBD1 (6 bases). The V end was cut by 6 bases, the J end by 4 bases, with 12 bases between. The germline V gene has CDR1 KGHSH and CDR2 LQKENI. The CDR3 is made up of 14 amino acids. CDR3 protein: CASSPGQYNEKLFF. CDR3 nucleotide sequence: TGTGCCAGCTCGCCCGGACAGTATAATGAAAAACTGTTTTTT.

V gene TRBV5-5 combines with J gene TRBJ1-2; 8 nucleotides align to TRBD1. Germline CDR1 reads SGHKS; CDR2 reads YYEKEE (reference sequence). This CDR3 comprises 15 residues. Trimming took 4 bases from V and 0 from J; bases not matched to a gene: 5. The CDR3 spells CASSQTGVTNYGYTF. CDR3 nucleotides: TGTGCCAGCAGCCAGACAGGGGTAACTAACTATGGCTACACCTTC.

The CDR3 region is CASSFPTSGVDTQYF. The CDR3 region has the DNA TGTGCCAGCAGCTTCCCGACTAGCGGGGTAGATACGCAGTATTTT. The V gene is TRBV7-2, the J gene TRBJ2-3; TRBD2 agrees at 11 bases. The CDR3 extends over 15 amino acids. Germline-derived CDR1 and CDR2 are SGHTA and FQGNSA. V gave up 3 bases and J gave up 5 bases; unmatched junction bases: 4.

The chain joins TRBV19 to TRBJ1-6, with 8 bases aligning to TRBD1. This CDR3 is built from 17 residues. Germline loops: CDR1 LNHDA, CDR2 SQIVND (reference sequence). V shed 1 base, J shed 8 bases, and the junction held 10 bases outside the gene matches. The CDR3: CASSIVGTRTGHSPLHF. CDR3 DNA sequence: TGTGCCAGTAGTATAGTGGGGACACGGACAGGGCATTCACCCCTCCACTTT.

The chain uses TRBV7-2 and TRBJ2-7; a weak D match, TRBD2 (5 bases). Germline lookup yields CDR1 SGHTA and CDR2 FQGNSA. With 1 base removed from V and 5 bases from J, the gap between germline ends came to 12 bases. There are 14 residues in the CDR3. CDR3 residues: CASSLEASRDEQYF. CDR3 coding DNA: TGTGCCAGCAGCTTAGAGGCTAGCCGGGACGAGCAGTACTTC. The full variable domain, with the rest looked up from reference TRBV7-2 and TRBJ2-7, is GAGVSQSPSNKVTEKGKDVELRCDPISGHTALYWYRQSLGQGLEFLIYFQGNSAPDKSGLPSDRFSAERTGGSVSTLTIQRTQQEDSAVYLCASSLEASRDEQYFGPGTRLTVT.

The sample holds one count of this clone. The chain is built from TRBV18 and TRBJ2-5; no clear D gene. V was trimmed by 5 bases and J by 3 bases, leaving 7 bases between them. This CDR3 is built from 12 residues. Germline CDR1 and CDR2: KGHSH and LQKENI. CDR3 amino acids: CASSDKKETQYF. CDR3 nucleotide sequence: TGTGCCAGCTCAGACAAGAAAGAGACCCAGTACTTC.

This clone was recorded once. The chain combines TRBV7-3 with TRBJ2-3; 9 positions match TRBD2. Germline-derived CDR1 and CDR2 are SGHTA and FQGTGA. The length of the CDR3 is 16 residues. V trimming: 5 bases; J trimming: 2 bases; junction bases outside the gene matches: 8. In nucleotides, the CDR3 is TGTGCCAGCAGCCCTACCGGGACTAGCCTCACAGATACGCAGTATTTT. Protein: CASSPTGTSLTDTQYF.

The chain employs TRBV5-4 and TRBJ1-3; the D is unclear. Germline V gene sequence: CDR1 SGHNT, CDR2 YYREEE (reference sequence). V lost 0 bases and J lost 0, with 10 bases in between. The CDR3 has 16 residues. The CDR3 reads CASSLGNSLSGNTIYF. For the CDR3, the DNA is TGTGCCAGCAGCTTGGGTAACTCCCTCTCTGGAAACACCATATATTTT.

The rearrangement uses TRBV2 and TRBJ1-5, with a possible D match to TRBD1 (5 bases). V lost 3 bases, J lost 0 bases, and 6 bases lay in between. This CDR3 has 14 residues. The V gene's germline CDR1 is SNHLY and CDR2 FYNNEI. CDR3 region: CASSETDSNQPQHF. The CDR3 DNA sequence: TGTGCCAGCAGTGAGACAGATAGCAATCAGCCCCAGCATTTT.

The chain links TRBV19 to TRBJ2-7; 8 bases agree with TRBD1. CDR3 length equals 14 residues. Trimming took 7 bases from V and 3 from J; bases not matched to a gene: 8. Germline-derived CDR1 and CDR2 are LNHDA and SQIVND (reference sequence). DNA of the CDR3: TGTGCCAGTAACACAGGGGGACTCCACTACGAGCAGTACTTC. This encodes CASNTGGLHYEQYF.

The CDR3 DNA sequence: TGTGCCAGCAGCTTACGGCGGGGGGGCACAGATACGCAGTATTTT. As protein: CASSLRRGGTDTQYF. The chain recombines TRBV11-2 with TRBJ2-3; TRBD2 matches 8 bases. CDR1 and CDR2 from the germline V gene are SGHAT and FQNNGV. The J segment lost 1 base and the V segment lost 2 bases, leaving 2 bases of the junction unmatched. This CDR3 region has 15 residues.

The J gene is TRBJ2-7, the V gene TRBV5-1, with TRBD1 matching over 8 bases. Per the germline V gene, CDR1 is SGHRS and CDR2 is YFSETQ. This CDR3 spans 16 amino acids. V dropped 6 bases and J dropped 4; count of bases not matched to a gene: 15. The CDR3 bases are TGCGCCAGCAACACAGGGGGTAGCCGATACGGTTACGAGCAGTACTTC. Encoded protein: CASNTGGSRYGYEQYF.

The V call is TRBV7-2, the J call TRBJ1-4; 10 nucleotides align to TRBD1. There are 16 residues in the CDR3. Trimming removed 4 bases from V and 8 bases from J; junction bases left unmatched: 10. Germline V gives CDR1 SGHTA, CDR2 FQGNSA. CDR3 coding DNA: TGTGCCAGCAGCTCACAAGGACAGGGGGTGGGCGAAAAACTGTTTTTT. It codes for CASSSQGQGVGEKLFF.

This chain links TRBV30 with TRBJ2-6; 9 bases match TRBD1. V lost 5 bases, J lost 3 bases, and 8 bases stayed unmatched. Germline lookup yields CDR1 GTSNPN and CDR2 SVGIG (reference sequence). The CDR3 runs 16 residues. CDR3 in DNA: TGTGCCTGGGTCGGACAGGGGTTATATGGGGCCAACGTCCTGACTTTC. Translation gives CAWVGQGLYGANVLTF. The entire variable domain, with the rest obtained from reference TRBV30 and TRBJ2-6, is as follows: SQTIHQWPATLVQPVGSPLSLECTVEGTSNPNLYWYRQAAGRGLQLLFYSVGIGQISSEVPQNLSASRPQDRQFILSSKKLLLSDSGFYLCAWVGQGLYGANVLTFGAGSRLTVL.

CDR3 in DNA: TGTGCCAGCTCCGAATCCCCGGGACAAACCTACGAGCAGTACTTC. This codes for CASSESPGQTYEQYF. This chain links TRBV18 with TRBJ2-7; TRBD1 is a possible D gene (6 bases). In germline, CDR1 is KGHSH, CDR2 LQKENI. Trimming cost V 6 bases and J 2 bases, with 17 bases left between them. The CDR3 spans 15 residues.

J is TRBJ1-1 and V is TRBV28; no reliable D call. From germline, CDR1 is MDHEN and CDR2 SYDVKM. Deletions cut 7 bases from V and 10 bases from J, with 16 bases between. CDR3 length equals 12 residues. In nucleotides, the CDR3 is TGTGCCAGCACGTCGGCAGACTATGGAGCTTTCTTT. Its protein is CASTSADYGAFF.

The rearrangement links TRBV5-1 to TRBJ2-2, with 11 nucleotides matching TRBD1. J was trimmed by 10 bases and V by 7 bases; bases with no gene match: 12. The germline V gene has CDR1 SGHRS and CDR2 YFSETQ. CDR3 length: 15 residues. CDR3 DNA: TGCGCCAGCGGACCGGGACAGGGGGGGTCGGTGGAGCTGTTTTTT. Translating it yields CASGPGQGGSVELFF.

In nucleotides, the CDR3 is TGTGCCAGCAGCTTAGCGGCTAGCGGGAGCTCCTACGAGCAGTACTTC. As protein: CASSLAASGSSYEQYF. The gene calls are TRBV7-6 and TRBJ2-7; 10 positions match TRBD2. The CDR3 is 16 residues long. Unmatched junction bases numbered 2, after V lost 0 bases and J lost 0 bases. Germline-derived CDR1 and CDR2 are SGHVS and FNYEAQ.

This chain joins TRBV7-8 and TRBJ1-1; D is perhaps TRBD1 (6 bases). The CDR3 contains 19 residues. Germline V gives CDR1 SGHVS, CDR2 FQNEAQ. V lost 3 bases, J lost 5 bases, and 28 bases lay in between. For the CDR3, the DNA is TGTGCCAGCAGCTTCTCGAGGGTAGGGGGACAAGGAGATGGGACTGAAGCTTTCTTT. Its translation: CASSFSRVGGQGDGTEAFF.

The chain recombines TRBV6-5 with TRBJ2-2, with a weak D call TRBD2 (6 bases). The CDR3 is 12 amino acids. With 7 bases removed from V and 8 bases from J, the gap between germline ends came to 11 bases. Germline-derived CDR1 and CDR2 are MNHEY and SVGAGI. The CDR3: CASTGTLGELFF. CDR3 coding DNA: TGTGCCAGCACCGGGACTTTAGGGGAGCTGTTTTTT.

The chain couples TRBV9 to TRBJ2-7, with 9 bases identical to TRBD2. CDR3 length equals 15 residues. Germline V lookup: CDR1 SGDLS, CDR2 YYNGEE. V shed 4 bases, J shed 6 bases, and the junction held 11 bases outside the gene matches. The CDR3 DNA sequence: TGTGCCAGCAGCCCCCGGGCGGGAGGGACTCTCGAGCAGTACTTC. It specifies CASSPRAGGTLEQYF.